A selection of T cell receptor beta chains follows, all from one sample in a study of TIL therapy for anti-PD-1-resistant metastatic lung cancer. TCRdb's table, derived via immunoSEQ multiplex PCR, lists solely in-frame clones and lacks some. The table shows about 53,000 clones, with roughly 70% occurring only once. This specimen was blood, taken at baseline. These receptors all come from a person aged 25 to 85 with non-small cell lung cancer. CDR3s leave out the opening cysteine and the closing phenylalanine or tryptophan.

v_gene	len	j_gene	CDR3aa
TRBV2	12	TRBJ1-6	ASGFETGDSPLH
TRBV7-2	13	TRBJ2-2	ASSWDRMNTGELF
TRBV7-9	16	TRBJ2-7	ASAFGQGETSGSYEQY
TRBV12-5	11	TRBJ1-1	ASGQTGITEAF
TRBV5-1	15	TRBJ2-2	ASSHRTSATNTGELF
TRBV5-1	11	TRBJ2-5	ASRRDRGETQY
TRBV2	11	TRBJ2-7	ASSPSELHEQY
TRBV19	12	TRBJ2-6	ASSLRAGANVLT
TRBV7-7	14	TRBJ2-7	ASSLAFGQDSYEQY
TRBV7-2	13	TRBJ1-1	ASSSGLYQNTEAF
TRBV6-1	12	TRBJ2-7	ASSEGGRVDEQY
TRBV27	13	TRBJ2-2	ASSFGTSWTGELF
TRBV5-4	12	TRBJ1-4	ASSRQGSSEKLF
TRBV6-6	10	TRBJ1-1	ASSLGVTEAF
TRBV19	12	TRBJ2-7	ASSIGTGAYEQY
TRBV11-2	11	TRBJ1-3	ASSPGSGGTIY
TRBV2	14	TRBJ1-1	ASRTGPHRMNTEAF